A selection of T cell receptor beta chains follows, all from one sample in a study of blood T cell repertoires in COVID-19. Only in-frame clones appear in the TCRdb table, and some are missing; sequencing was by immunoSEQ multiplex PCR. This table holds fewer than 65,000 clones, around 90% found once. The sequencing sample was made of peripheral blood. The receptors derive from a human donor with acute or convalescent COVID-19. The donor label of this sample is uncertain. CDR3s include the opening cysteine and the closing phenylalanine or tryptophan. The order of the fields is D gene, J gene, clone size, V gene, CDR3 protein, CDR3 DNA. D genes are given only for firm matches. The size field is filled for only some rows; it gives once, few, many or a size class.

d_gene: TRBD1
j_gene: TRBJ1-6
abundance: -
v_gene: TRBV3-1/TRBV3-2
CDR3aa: CASSPTGDNSPLHF
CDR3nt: TGTGCCAGCAGCCCGACAGGGGATAATTCACCCCTCCACTTT

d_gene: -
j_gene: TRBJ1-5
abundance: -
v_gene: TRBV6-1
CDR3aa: CASSEFGQSNQPQHF
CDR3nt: TGTGCCAGCAGTGAATTCGGACAGAGCAATCAGCCCCAGCATTTT

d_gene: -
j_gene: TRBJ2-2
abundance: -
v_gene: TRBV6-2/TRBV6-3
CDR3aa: CASSWAGVSDTGELFF
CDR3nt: TGTGCCAGCAGTTGGGCAGGGGTTTCGGACACCGGGGAGCTGTTTTTT

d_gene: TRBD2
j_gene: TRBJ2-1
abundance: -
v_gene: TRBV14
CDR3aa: CASSQPRGGKYNEQFF
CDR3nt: TGTGCCAGCAGCCAACCTCGGGGGGGGAAATACAATGAGCAGTTCTTC

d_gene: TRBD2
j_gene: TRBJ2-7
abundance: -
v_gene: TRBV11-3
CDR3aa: CASSPSGGVLYEQYF
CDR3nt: TGTGCCAGCAGCCCCAGCGGGGGGGTTCTCTACGAGCAGTACTTC

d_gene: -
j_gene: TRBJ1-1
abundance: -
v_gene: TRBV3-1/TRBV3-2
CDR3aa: CASSQDARNTEAFF
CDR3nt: TGTGCCAGCAGCCAAGACGCTAGAAACACTGAAGCTTTCTTT

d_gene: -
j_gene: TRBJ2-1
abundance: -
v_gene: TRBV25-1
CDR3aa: CASSEARWQGNEQFF
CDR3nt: TGTGCCAGCAGTGAAGCTCGGTGGCAGGGAAATGAGCAGTTCTTC

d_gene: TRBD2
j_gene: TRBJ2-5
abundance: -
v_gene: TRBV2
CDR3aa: CASSVSGGETQYF
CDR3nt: TGTGCCAGCAGTGTATCCGGGGGGGAGACCCAGTACTTC

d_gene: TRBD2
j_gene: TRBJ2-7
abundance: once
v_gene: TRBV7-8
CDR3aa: CASSRLADSYEQYF
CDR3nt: TGTGCCAGCAGCCGACTAGCGGACTCCTACGAGCAGTACTTC

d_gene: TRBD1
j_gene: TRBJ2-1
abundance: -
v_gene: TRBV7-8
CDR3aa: CASSHPDRAKFF
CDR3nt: TGTGCCAGCAGCCATCCGGACAGGGCTAAGTTCTTC

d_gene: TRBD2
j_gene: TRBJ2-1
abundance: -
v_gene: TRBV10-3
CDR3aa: CAITRSGNYNEQFF
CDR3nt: TGTGCCATCACCCGGAGCGGGAACTACAATGAGCAGTTCTTC

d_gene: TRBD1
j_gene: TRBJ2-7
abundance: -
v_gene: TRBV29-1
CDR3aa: CSVEDAGQGTYEQYF
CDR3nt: TGCAGCGTTGAAGACGCGGGACAGGGGACCTACGAGCAGTACTTC

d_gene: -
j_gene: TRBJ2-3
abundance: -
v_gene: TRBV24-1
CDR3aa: CATSDLRQRGTDTQYF
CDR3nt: TGTGCCACCAGTGATTTGCGTCAGAGGGGGACAGATACGCAGTATTTT

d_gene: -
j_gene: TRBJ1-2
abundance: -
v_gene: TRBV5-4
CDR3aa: CASSSEQAGHDGYTF
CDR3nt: TGTGCCAGCAGCTCGGAGCAGGCAGGGCACGATGGCTACACCTTC

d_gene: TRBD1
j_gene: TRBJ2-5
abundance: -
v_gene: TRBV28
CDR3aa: CASSYRDRGPNQYF
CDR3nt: TGTGCCAGCAGTTACCGGGACAGGGGCCCTAATCAGTACTTC

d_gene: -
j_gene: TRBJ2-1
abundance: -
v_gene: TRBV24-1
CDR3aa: CATSDVRGPEQFF
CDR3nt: TGTGCCACCAGTGACGTAAGGGGTCCAGAGCAGTTCTTC

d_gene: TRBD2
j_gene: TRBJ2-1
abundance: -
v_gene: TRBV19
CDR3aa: CASTPRSGRGFDEQFF
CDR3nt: TGTGCCAGTACCCCGAGAAGCGGGAGAGGATTTGATGAGCAGTTCTTC

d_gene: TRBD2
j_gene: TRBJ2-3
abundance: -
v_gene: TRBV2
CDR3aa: CASREISGSGADTQYF
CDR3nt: TGTGCCAGCAGAGAAATTAGCGGGAGTGGCGCAGATACGCAGTATTTT

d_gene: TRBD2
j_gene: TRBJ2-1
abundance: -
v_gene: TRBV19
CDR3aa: CASSKLAGGYNEQFF
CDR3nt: TGTGCCAGTAGTAAATTAGCGGGAGGTTACAATGAGCAGTTCTTC

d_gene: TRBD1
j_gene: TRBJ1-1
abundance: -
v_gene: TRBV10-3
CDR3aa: CAISGQGGNTEAFF
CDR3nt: TGTGCCATCAGTGGACAGGGGGGGAACACTGAAGCTTTCTTT

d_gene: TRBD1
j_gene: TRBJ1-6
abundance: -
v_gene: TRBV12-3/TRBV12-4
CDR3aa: CASLQGGNSPLHF
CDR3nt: TGTGCCAGCCTACAGGGGGGAAATTCACCCCTCCACTTT

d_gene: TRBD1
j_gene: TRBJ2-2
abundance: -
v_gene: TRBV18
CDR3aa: CASSLSQGQQTGELFF
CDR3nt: TGTGCCAGCTCACTCAGCCAGGGACAGCAGACCGGGGAGCTGTTTTTT

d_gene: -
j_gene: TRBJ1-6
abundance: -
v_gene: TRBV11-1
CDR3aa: CASSLARPPRGSPLHF
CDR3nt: TGTGCCAGCAGCTTAGCGAGACCCCCAAGAGGTTCACCCCTCCACTTT

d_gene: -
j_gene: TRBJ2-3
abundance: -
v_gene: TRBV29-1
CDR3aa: CSVEPPIVPDTQYF
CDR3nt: TGCAGCGTTGAACCTCCAATAGTTCCAGATACGCAGTATTTT

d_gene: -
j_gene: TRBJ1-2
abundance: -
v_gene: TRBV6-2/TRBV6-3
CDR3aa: CASSYQNYGYTF
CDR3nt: TGTGCCAGCAGTTACCAGAACTATGGCTACACCTTC

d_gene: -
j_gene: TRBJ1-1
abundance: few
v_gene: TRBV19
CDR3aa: CASSIARRDTEAFF
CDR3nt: TGTGCCAGTAGTATAGCCCGGAGGGACACTGAAGCTTTCTTT

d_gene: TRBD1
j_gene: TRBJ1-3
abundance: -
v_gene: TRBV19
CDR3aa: CASSLGTGAISGNTIYF
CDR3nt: TGTGCCAGTAGTCTCGGGACAGGGGCGATCTCTGGAAACACCATATATTTT

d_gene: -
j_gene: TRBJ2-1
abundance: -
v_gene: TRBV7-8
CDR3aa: CASSLIRSPNEQFF
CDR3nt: TGTGCCAGCAGCTTAATCAGAAGTCCGAATGAGCAGTTCTTC

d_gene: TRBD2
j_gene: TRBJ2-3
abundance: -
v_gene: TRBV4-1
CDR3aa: CASSSGEGTDTQYF
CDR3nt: TGCGCCAGCAGCTCGGGGGAGGGGACAGATACGCAGTATTTT

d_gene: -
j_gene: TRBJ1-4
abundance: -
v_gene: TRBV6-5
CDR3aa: CASKLTGTNEKLFF
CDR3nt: TGTGCCAGCAAACTGACAGGAACTAATGAAAAACTGTTTTTT

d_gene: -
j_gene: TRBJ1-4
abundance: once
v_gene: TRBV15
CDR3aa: CATSPGTTNEKLFF
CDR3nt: TGTGCCACCAGTCCCGGGACAACTAATGAAAAACTGTTTTTT

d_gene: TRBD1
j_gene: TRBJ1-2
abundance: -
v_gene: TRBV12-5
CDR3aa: CASGWTGQGPSKSGYTF
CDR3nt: TGTGCTAGTGGTTGGACGGGACAGGGCCCTTCTAAATCTGGCTACACCTTC

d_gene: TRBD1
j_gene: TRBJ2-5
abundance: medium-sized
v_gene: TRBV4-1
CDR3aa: CASSRLGQVPETQYF
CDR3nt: TGCGCCAGCAGCCGGCTAGGACAGGTCCCCGAGACCCAGTACTTC

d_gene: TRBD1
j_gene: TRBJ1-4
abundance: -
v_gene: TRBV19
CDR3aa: CASSTGTGNEKLFF
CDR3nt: TGTGCCAGTAGTACCGGGACAGGGAATGAAAAACTGTTTTTT

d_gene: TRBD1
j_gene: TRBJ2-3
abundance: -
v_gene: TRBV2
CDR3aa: CASSGTGSDTQYF
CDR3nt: TGTGCCAGCAGTGGGACAGGCTCCGATACGCAGTATTTT

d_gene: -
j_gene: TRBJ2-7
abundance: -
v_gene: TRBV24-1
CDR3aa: CATSDRASHSYEQYF
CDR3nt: TGTGCCACCAGTGACAGGGCCTCTCACTCCTACGAGCAGTACTTC

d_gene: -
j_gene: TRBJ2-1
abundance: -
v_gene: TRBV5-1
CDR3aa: CASSLRPRNEQFF
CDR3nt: TGCGCCAGCAGCTTGCGTCCTCGGAATGAGCAGTTCTTC

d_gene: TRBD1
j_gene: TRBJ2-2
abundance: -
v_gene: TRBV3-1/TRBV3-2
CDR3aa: CASSQLDRAWSTGELFF
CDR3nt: TGTGCCAGCAGCCAACTTGACAGGGCTTGGAGCACCGGGGAGCTGTTTTTT

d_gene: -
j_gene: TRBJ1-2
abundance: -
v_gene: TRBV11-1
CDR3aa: CASSRHGYGYTF
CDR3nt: TGTGCCAGCAGCAGACACGGCTATGGCTACACCTTC

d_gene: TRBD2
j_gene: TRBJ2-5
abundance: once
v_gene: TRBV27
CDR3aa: CASSSGLASGTQYF
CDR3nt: TGTGCCAGCAGTTCGGGACTAGCGTCGGGGACCCAGTACTTC

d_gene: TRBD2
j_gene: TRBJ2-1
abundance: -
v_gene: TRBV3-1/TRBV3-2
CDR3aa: CASSLLAAYNEQFF
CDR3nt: TGTGCCAGCAGCCTTCTAGCGGCGTACAATGAGCAGTTCTTC

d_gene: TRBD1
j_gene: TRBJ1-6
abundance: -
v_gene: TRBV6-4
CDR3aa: CASSDSGGRGNSPLHF
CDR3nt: TGTGCCAGCAGTGACTCAGGGGGCAGGGGTAATTCACCCCTCCACTTT

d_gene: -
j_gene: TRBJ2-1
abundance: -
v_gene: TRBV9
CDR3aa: CASSGAISYNEQFF
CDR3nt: TGTGCCAGCAGCGGAGCGATTTCCTACAATGAGCAGTTCTTC

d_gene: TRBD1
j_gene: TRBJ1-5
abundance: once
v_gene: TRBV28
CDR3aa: CASSSGQGRRISQPQHF
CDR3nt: TGTGCCAGCAGTTCGGGACAGGGAAGAAGAATTAGTCAGCCCCAGCATTTT

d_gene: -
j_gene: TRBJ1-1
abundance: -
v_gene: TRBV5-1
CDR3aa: CASSLPLEGTEAFF
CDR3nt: TGCGCCAGCAGCTTACCGTTAGAGGGCACTGAAGCTTTCTTT

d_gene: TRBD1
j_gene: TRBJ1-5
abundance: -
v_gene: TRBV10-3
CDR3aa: CAINPPRDRDGNQPQHF
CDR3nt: TGTGCCATCAACCCCCCCCGGGACAGGGATGGCAATCAGCCCCAGCATTTT

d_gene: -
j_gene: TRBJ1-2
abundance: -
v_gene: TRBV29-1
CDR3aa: CSPGVGYTF
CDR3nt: TGCAGCCCCGGTGTTGGCTACACCTTC

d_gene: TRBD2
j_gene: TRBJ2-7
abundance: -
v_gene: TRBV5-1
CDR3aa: CASSPTGTSTYEQYF
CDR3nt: TGCGCCAGCAGCCCCACCGGGACTAGCACCTACGAGCAGTACTTC

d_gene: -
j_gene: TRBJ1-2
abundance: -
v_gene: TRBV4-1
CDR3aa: CASSQERQYGYTF
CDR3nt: TGCGCCAGCAGCCAAGAGCGGCAGTATGGCTACACCTTC

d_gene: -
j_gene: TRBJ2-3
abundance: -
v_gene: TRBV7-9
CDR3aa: CASTQESGTQYF
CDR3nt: TGTGCCAGCACCCAGGAAAGCGGGACGCAGTATTTT

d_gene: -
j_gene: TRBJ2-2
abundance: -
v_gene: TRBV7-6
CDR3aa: CASSSTPGSTGELFF
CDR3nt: TGTGCCAGCAGCTCGACTCCGGGGTCCACCGGGGAGCTGTTTTTT

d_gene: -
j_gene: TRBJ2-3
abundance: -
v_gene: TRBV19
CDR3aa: CASSQQGRTDTQYF
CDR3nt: TGTGCCAGTAGCCAACAGGGACGCACAGATACGCAGTATTTT

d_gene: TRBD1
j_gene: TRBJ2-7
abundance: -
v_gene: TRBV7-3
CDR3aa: CASSRGQGRYDEQYF
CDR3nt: TGTGCCAGCAGCCGGGGACAGGGAAGATACGACGAGCAGTACTTC

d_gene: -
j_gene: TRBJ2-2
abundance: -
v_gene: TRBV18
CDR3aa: CASFGLSTGELFF
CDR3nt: TGTGCCAGCTTCGGACTATCGACCGGGGAGCTGTTTTTT

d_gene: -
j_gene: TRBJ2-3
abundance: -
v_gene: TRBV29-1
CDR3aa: CSVEIRQGRLSDTQYF
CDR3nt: TGCAGCGTTGAAATTCGGCAAGGCAGACTATCAGATACGCAGTATTTT

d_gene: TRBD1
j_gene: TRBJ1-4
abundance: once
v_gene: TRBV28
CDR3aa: CASSFPTGLREKLFF
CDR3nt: TGTGCCAGCAGTTTCCCGACAGGGCTTCGCGAAAAACTGTTTTTT

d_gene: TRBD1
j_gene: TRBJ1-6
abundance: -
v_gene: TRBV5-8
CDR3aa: CASSLHRGRNLGNSPLHF
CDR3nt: TGTGCCAGCAGCTTGCACAGGGGACGAAATCTCGGTAATTCACCCCTCCACTTT

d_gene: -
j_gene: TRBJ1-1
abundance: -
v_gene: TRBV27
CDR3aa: CASRPAGRSEAFF
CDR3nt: TGTGCCAGCAGACCCGCAGGGAGGTCTGAAGCTTTCTTT

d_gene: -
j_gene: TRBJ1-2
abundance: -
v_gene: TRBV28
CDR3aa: CASSLYSYSYGYTF
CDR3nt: TGTGCCAGCAGTTTATACAGCTATTCCTATGGCTACACCTTC

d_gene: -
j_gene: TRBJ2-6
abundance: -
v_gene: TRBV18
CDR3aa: CASSIDSLSGANVLTF
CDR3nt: TGTGCCAGCTCAATTGACAGTCTATCTGGGGCCAACGTCCTGACTTTC